The source of this T cell receptor beta chain is a study of blood T cell repertoires in COVID-19. Study-level background: Samples taken during acute and convalescent COVID-19 were collected in the United States, Italy and Spain.

Germline CDR1 is LNHDA and CDR2 is SQIVND (reference sequence). The CDR3 consists of 14 residues. Trimming took off 6 bases at V and 5 bases at J, with 16 bases between the two ends. Some clones are missing from TCRdb's copy, which holds only in-frame ones; the method was immunoSEQ multiplex PCR. This sample has over 100,000 clones, with around 90% found just once. This sequence was found in a human donor in a cohort sampled during active COVID-19. The chain carries TRBV19 and TRBJ2-5; TRBD2 might be the D (6 bases). The sequenced material came from peripheral blood. CDR3 region: CASSLGARGETQYF. The CDR3 coding sequence is TGTGCCAGTAGCCTTGGGGCACGGGGGGAGACCCAGTACTTC.